This T cell receptor beta chain was found in a study of T cell changes during pregnancy in multiple sclerosis. Using immunoSEQ multiplex PCR, the repertoire was profiled, and TCRdb retains in-frame clones only, with some absent. There are 30,000 to 45,000 clones in the sample; 80% to 95% occur only once, and roughly 12% lies in the top ten. The germline V gene encodes CDR1 SGHNT and CDR2 YYREEE (reference sequence). The CDR3 runs to 17 residues. V trimming: 4 bases; J trimming: 1 base; junction bases outside the gene matches: 10. The material was CD8+ T cells from peripheral blood mononuclear cells, obtained after pregnancy. This receptor was obtained from a female donor with multiple sclerosis, enrolled in a pregnancy study. The chain joins TRBV5-4 to TRBJ2-1; 8 nucleotides align to TRBD2. The CDR3 is CASSGSGTRGSYNEQFF. DNA of the CDR3: TGTGCCAGCAGCGGAAGCGGGACTAGAGGTTCCTACAATGAGCAGTTCTTC.